A selection of T cell receptor beta chains follows, all from one sample in a study of CD8 T cells in ankylosing spondylitis. TCRdb passed the 5' RACE reads through MiXCR, listing each CDR3 protein once. Here the sample spans about 420,000 distinct CDR3 sequences, approximately 20% being singletons. Specimen: blood, either unsorted or a sorted T cell fraction (not recorded which). The source of these receptors is a male donor with ankylosing spondylitis. Each CDR3 is given with its conserved first and last residue. The D gene is left open where the match is weak. Rows may omit the clone size; those that give it use once, few, many or a size class.

>TRBV7-9|.|TRBJ1-2|.
TGTGCCAGCAGCTTAGATTTTCAGGGAGGCTATGGCTACACCTTC
CASSLDFQGGYGYTF
>TRBV3-1|.|TRBJ2-1|TRBD2
TGTGCCAGCAGGCCCCATTTGAGCCGGGAGGGCCGGGGGAAAAACAATGAGCAGTTCTTC
CASRPHLSREGRGKNNEQFF
>TRBV28|few|TRBJ2-3|.
TGTGCCAGCAGTGCCTCTTCCGGTGGGACTAGCACAGATACGCAGTATTTT
CASSASSGGTSTDTQYF
>TRBV3-1|.|TRBJ2-7|TRBD1
TGTGCCAGCAGCCAAGGATCGGGACAGGGAGCCTACGAGCAGTACTTC
CASSQGSGQGAYEQYF
>TRBV29-1|many|TRBJ2-1|TRBD1
TGCAGCGTTGGACAGGGGTGGAATAATGAGCAGTTCTTC
CSVGQGWNNEQFF
>TRBV5-1|.|TRBJ2-1|.
TGCGCCAGCAGCTTGGGCATTCTTGGGAATGTTTACAATGAGCAGTTCTTC
CASSLGILGNVYNEQFF
>TRBV6-2/TRBV6-3|.|TRBJ2-2|TRBD2
TGTGCCAGCAGTTACTCTGGGAGGGACACCGGGGAGCTGTTTTTT
CASSYSGRDTGELFF
>TRBV20-1|.|TRBJ1-6|.
TGCAGTGCTAGAGGGGGGTCCAGGACTTCACCCCTCCACTTT
CSARGGSRTSPLHF
>TRBV28|.|TRBJ2-1|.
TGTGCCAGCAGTTTAGCGCAGGTTGGGCTCAATGAGCAGTTCTTC
CASSLAQVGLNEQFF
>TRBV14|few|TRBJ2-5|TRBD2
TGTGCCAGCAGCCAAGGTTTCGTTGGGCCCGGGGCGGGAGAGGAGACCCAGTACTTC
CASSQGFVGPGAGEETQYF
>TRBV5-1|few|TRBJ2-2|.
TGCGCCAGCACCCAGTTTAGCTCCCGTGACACCGGGGAGCTGTTTTTT
CASTQFSSRDTGELFF
>TRBV29-1|few|TRBJ1-2|.
TGCAGCGTTACACCTCGGGGGGGGACTAACTATGGCTACACCTTC
CSVTPRGGTNYGYTF
>TRBV5-1|.|TRBJ2-3|.
TGCGCCAGCAGCCCGACTACCTATGGCACAGATACGCAGTATTTT
CASSPTTYGTDTQYF
>TRBV3-1|few|TRBJ2-4|.
TGTGCCAGCAGCCAAGATCTAGGCAGGGAGCGCATTCAGTACTTC
CASSQDLGRERIQYF
>TRBV10-3|few|TRBJ2-5|TRBD2
TGTGCCATCAGTGGGACTAGCGGCCAACAAGAGACCCAGTACTTC
CAISGTSGQQETQYF
>TRBV20-1|.|TRBJ2-7|TRBD2
TGCAGTGCCCAAAAGACTAGCGGGACCCCCCACGAGCAGTACTTC
CSAQKTSGTPHEQYF
>TRBV2|once|TRBJ2-7|.
TGTGCCAGCAGTTGGAGCACCCCCTCCTACGAGCAGTACTTC
CASSWSTPSYEQYF
>TRBV20-1|.|TRBJ2-1|TRBD2
TGCAGTGCTAGAAACACACTAGCGAGCTCCTACAATGAGCAGTTCTTC
CSARNTLASSYNEQFF
>TRBV7-2|.|TRBJ1-1|.
TGTGCCAGCAGCTTAGGAACTCACCGGAACACTGAAGCTTTCTTT
CASSLGTHRNTEAFF
>TRBV18|few|TRBJ2-7|TRBD2
TGTGCCAGCTCACCGCGGGGTAGCGGGAGTTCGGGCTCCTACGAGCAGTACTTC
CASSPRGSGSSGSYEQYF
>TRBV10-3|.|TRBJ1-1|.
TGTGCCATCAGCGACAGCAACCGTATGAACACTGAAGCTTTCTTT
CAISDSNRMNTEAFF
>TRBV7-2|.|TRBJ2-5|TRBD2
TGTGCCAGCAGCAACAGACTAGCGGCAATTGAGACCCAGTACTTC
CASSNRLAAIETQYF
>TRBV28|.|TRBJ2-7|TRBD1
TGTGCCAGCAACCAGAGACAGGGAAGATACGAGCAGTACTTC
CASNQRQGRYEQYF
>TRBV9|.|TRBJ2-7|TRBD1
TGTGCCAGCAGCCCCCAGGGACAGGGCTACGAGCAGTACTTC
CASSPQGQGYEQYF
>TRBV15|.|TRBJ1-2|.
TGTGCCACCGAACGGGGGGACTCTTCGAACTATGGCTACACCTTC
CATERGDSSNYGYTF
>TRBV20-1|few|TRBJ1-1|.
TGCAGTGCCGAGTCTGGGACAACGAACACTGAAGCTTTCTTT
CSAESGTTNTEAFF
>TRBV20-1|many|TRBJ1-5|.
TGCAGTGCTAGTTACGGTAGGGATCAGCCCCAGCATTTT
CSASYGRDQPQHF
>TRBV12-3/TRBV12-4|.|TRBJ1-3|.
TGTGCCAGCAGTCCCCCCCGGACCTACTCTGGAAACACCATATATTTT
CASSPPRTYSGNTIYF
>TRBV20-1|.|TRBJ2-5|.
TGCAGTGCCAGAAGGGCCGGCCAAGAGACCCAGTACTTC
CSARRAGQETQYF
>TRBV12-3/TRBV12-4|.|TRBJ2-5|.
TGTGCCAGCAGTCCCACATCAGGGACGGAGACCCAGTACTTC
CASSPTSGTETQYF
>TRBV7-8|.|TRBJ2-5|.
TGTGCCAGCAAAACTCTAGTGGCGGAGACCCAGTACTTC
CASKTLVAETQYF
>TRBV4-2|few|TRBJ2-3|.
TGTGCCAGCAGCCAAGTCTCGGGCGGGATTAGCACAGATACGCAGTATTTT
CASSQVSGGISTDTQYF
>TRBV12-3/TRBV12-4|.|TRBJ2-2|.
TGTGCCAGCACCCTGAGGGGGGAATTAAACACCGGGGAGCTGTTTTTT
CASTLRGELNTGELFF
>TRBV25-1|many|TRBJ1-1|.
TGTGCCAGCAGTGAGCACGGTTTCACTGAAGCTTTCTTT
CASSEHGFTEAFF
>TRBV7-2|many|TRBJ1-2|.
TGTGCCAGCAGCTTAGCCCCTTCGGCTCTCTACACCTTC
CASSLAPSALYTF
>TRBV7-9|.|TRBJ1-2|.
TGTGCCAGCAGCTTAGCTGACCTCTATGGCTACACCTTC
CASSLADLYGYTF
>TRBV24-1|few|TRBJ2-3|.
TGTGCCACCAGTGATCCAAAAACCGGGACATTCACAGATACGCAGTATTTT
CATSDPKTGTFTDTQYF
>TRBV7-8|few|TRBJ2-2|.
TGTGCCAGCAGCCGTACAGTGGGGTTAGGGGCCGCCGGGGAGCTGTTTTTT
CASSRTVGLGAAGELFF
>TRBV5-6|many|TRBJ2-3|.
TGTGCCAGCAGCTCCTACACGGTCACAGATACGCAGTATTTT
CASSSYTVTDTQYF
>TRBV7-8|.|TRBJ1-3|.
TGTGCCAGCAGCTTAGAGGTTGATTACTACCCCTCTGGAAACACCATATATTTT
CASSLEVDYYPSGNTIYF
>TRBV7-3|.|TRBJ2-1|TRBD2
TGTGCCAGCAGCTTAACGGCTAGCGGGGTCAATGAGCAGTTCTTC
CASSLTASGVNEQFF
>TRBV19|few|TRBJ1-1|.
TGTGCCAGTAGGAACACTGAAGCTTTCTTT
CASRNTEAFF
>TRBV6-5|few|TRBJ2-3|.
TGTGCCAGCGGGCGAGGTGATACGCAGTATTTT
CASGRGDTQYF
>TRBV11-3|.|TRBJ1-6|TRBD1
TGTGCCAGCAGCTTAGTGGGGCAGGGGGATTCACCCCTCCACTTT
CASSLVGQGDSPLHF
>TRBV29-1|few|TRBJ2-2|.
TGCAGCGTTCGGACTCTCCACGACACCGGGGAGCTGTTTTTT
CSVRTLHDTGELFF
>TRBV12-3/TRBV12-4|.|TRBJ2-7|.
TGTGCCACCGCCATGGAGTGGTACGAGCAGTACTTC
CATAMEWYEQYF
>TRBV7-2|few|TRBJ1-2|.
TGTGCCAGCAGCCCAACCGGCGGGGGTGGCTACACCTTC
CASSPTGGGGYTF
>TRBV4-2|.|TRBJ2-7|TRBD1
TGTGCCAGCAGCACTACAGGGGCCAGCTCCTACGAGCAGTACTTC
CASSTTGASSYEQYF
>TRBV20-1|.|TRBJ2-3|.
TGCAGTGCTCGTAAACCGGGATCTCCCAGCGATACGCAGTATTTT
CSARKPGSPSDTQYF
>TRBV12-3/TRBV12-4|few|TRBJ2-1|TRBD2
TGTGCCAGCAGGCGTAGCGGGCCCTACAATGAGCAGTTCTTC
CASRRSGPYNEQFF
>TRBV28|.|TRBJ2-2|.
TGTGCCAGCGGCACCGGGACTCCCCGACCCGGGGAGCTGTTTTTT
CASGTGTPRPGELFF
>TRBV28|.|TRBJ2-7|TRBD2
TGTGCCGTAGTGGGGGGACTGACTAGCCGTGGGTCCTACGAGCAGTACTTC
CAVVGGLTSRGSYEQYF
>TRBV5-1|many|TRBJ2-3|.
TGCGCCAGCAGCTTGGGGGGTGATCCTAGCACAGATACGCAGTATTTT
CASSLGGDPSTDTQYF
>TRBV20-1|.|TRBJ2-1|.
TGCAGTGCGTCAACTCGATACAATGAGCAGTTCTTC
CSASTRYNEQFF
>TRBV5-1|.|TRBJ1-6|.
TGCGCCAGCGGTTCCCTGGACAGCAGTTCACCCCTCCACTTT
CASGSLDSSSPLHF
>TRBV20-1|few|TRBJ2-3|.
TGCAGTGCTAGGGTACCCCCTAGCACAGATACGCAGTATTTT
CSARVPPSTDTQYF
>TRBV3-1|.|TRBJ1-1|.
TGTGCCAGCAGCCAAGGGCCCAGGCGGAACACTGAAGCTTTCTTT
CASSQGPRRNTEAFF
>TRBV12-3/TRBV12-4|.|TRBJ1-2|.
TGTGCCAGCAGTTTTTCCCCTCGATATGGCTACACCTTC
CASSFSPRYGYTF
>TRBV7-3|few|TRBJ2-2|.
TGTGCCAGCAGCTTACTTAGCACCGGGGAGCTGTTTTTT
CASSLLSTGELFF